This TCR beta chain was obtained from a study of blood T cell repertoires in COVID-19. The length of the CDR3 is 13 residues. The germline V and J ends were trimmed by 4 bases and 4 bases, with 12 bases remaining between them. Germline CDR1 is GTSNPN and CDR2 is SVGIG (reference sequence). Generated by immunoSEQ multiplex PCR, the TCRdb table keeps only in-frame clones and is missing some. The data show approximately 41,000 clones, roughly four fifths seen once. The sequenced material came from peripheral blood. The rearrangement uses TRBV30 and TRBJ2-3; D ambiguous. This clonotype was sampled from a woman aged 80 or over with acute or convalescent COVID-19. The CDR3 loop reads CAWMGLAPDTQYF. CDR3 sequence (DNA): TGTGCCTGGATGGGCCTTGCGCCAGATACGCAGTATTTT.